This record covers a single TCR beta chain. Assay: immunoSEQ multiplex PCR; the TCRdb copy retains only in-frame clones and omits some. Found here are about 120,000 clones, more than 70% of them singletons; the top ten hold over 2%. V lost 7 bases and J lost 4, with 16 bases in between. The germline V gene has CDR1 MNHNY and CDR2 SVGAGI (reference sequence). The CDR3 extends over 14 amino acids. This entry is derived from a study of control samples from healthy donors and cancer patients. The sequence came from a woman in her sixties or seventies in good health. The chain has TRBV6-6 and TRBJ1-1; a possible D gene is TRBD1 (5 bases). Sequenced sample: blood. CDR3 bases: TGTGCCAGCACCTTGGGGCGGGGGGTCACTGAAGCTTTCTTT. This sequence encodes CASTLGRGVTEAFF.